This T cell receptor (beta chain) was profiled in a study of blood T cell repertoires in COVID-19. Study-level background: From T cells, B-cell-depleted T cells, or PBMCs came the material, which was cDNA or gDNA.

Clones were read by immunoSEQ multiplex PCR, and TCRdb kept only the in-frame ones, dropping some. Of around 150,000 clones in the sample, roughly four fifths were seen once. The CDR3 is 14 amino acids. Germline CDR1 and CDR2: MNHEY and SVGAGI. Trimming cost V 11 bases and J 3 bases; bases outside gene matches: 11. The sequenced material came from peripheral blood. J is TRBJ2-3 and V is TRBV6-5; 7 nucleotides agree with TRBD1. The source is an elderly woman in a cohort sampled during active or convalescent COVID-19. CDR3 sequence: CAVRQGIRTDTQYF. CDR3 nucleotide sequence: TGTGCCGTTAGACAGGGTATTAGGACAGATACGCAGTATTTT.